This TCR beta chain was captured by sequencing in a study of blood T cell repertoires in COVID-19. Study at large: In each case, the material was cDNA or gDNA derived from T cells, B-cell-depleted T cells, or PBMCs.

Clones were sequenced by immunoSEQ multiplex PCR, and TCRdb holds only the in-frame ones, with some missing. Of 150,000 or so clones detected, approximately 82% appear once; the ten largest clones hold roughly 13%. CDR3 length: 12 residues. The V gene end was trimmed by 7 bases and the J gene end by 5 bases; junction bases not matched to a gene: 4. The source material was peripheral blood. The J gene is TRBJ1-1, the V gene TRBV12-3 or TRBV12-4; TRBD1 matches at 7 bases. The clonotype originates from a man between 65 and 85 years old who had recovered from COVID-19. CDR3 in amino acids: CASTQGGTEAFF. The CDR3 DNA sequence: TGTGCCAGCACCCAGGGGGGTACTGAAGCTTTCTTT.